These 11 T cell receptor beta chains originate from one sample sequenced in a study of T cells in Graves' hyperthyroidism and ophthalmopathy. Amplification of TCR beta CDR3 regions was performed using RNA transcripts as template. HTBI primers were employed in a first-round RT-PCR of the TCR CDR3. TCRdb recomputed calls from the multiplex PCR reads with MiXCR, one row per CDR3 protein. Of around 250,000 distinct CDR3 sequences listed, approximately 14% are singletons. Sequencing used blood. Every receptor here comes from a woman between 35 and 50 years old with Graves' hyperthyroidism that later progressed to Graves' ophthalmopathy.

This clonotype was observed a few times. J is TRBJ2-1 and V is TRBV7-9, with unresolved D. In germline, CDR1 is SEHNR, CDR2 FQNEAQ (reference sequence). The V gene lost 1 base and the J gene lost 6 bases, with 10 bases spanning the gap. This CDR3 spans 14 amino acids. This CDR3 reads CASSLERETNEQFF. CDR3 sequence (DNA): TGTGCCAGCAGCTTAGAAAGGGAAACCAATGAGCAGTTCTTC.

This clonotype was counted many times. V and J are TRBV5-8 and TRBJ2-7; D not certain. The CDR3 has 14 amino acids. Germline lookup yields CDR1 SGHTS and CDR2 YDEGEE. V lost 4 bases, J lost 0 bases, and 11 bases lay in between. CDR3 DNA sequence: TGTGCCAGCAGCAAACAGACGGGCTCCTACGAGCAGTACTTC. Translated: CASSKQTGSYEQYF.

A remark on this clonotype: A much larger clone differs by one base, so this may be a read error. The V call is TRBV11-2, the J call TRBJ2-7, with TRBD2 matching 13 bases. The ends lost 5 bases at V and 0 bases at J; junction bases unmatched: 7. The germline CDR1 and CDR2 sequences are SGHAT and FQNNGV. The CDR3 is 17 amino acids. CDR3 residues: CASSRTSGRRASYEQYF. Here the CDR3 DNA reads TGTGCCAGCAGCCGGACTAGCGGGAGACGAGCCTCCTACGAGCAGTACTTC.

This clonotype was found many times. This chain joins TRBV7-3 and TRBJ1-4; D remains ambiguous. Between the trimmed V and J ends, which lost 1 base and 3 bases, there was a span of 12 bases. The CDR3 has 16 amino acids. Germline lookup yields CDR1 SGHTA and CDR2 FQGTGA. CDR3 region: CASSLNPPGANEKLFF. The CDR3 nucleotides are TGTGCCAGCAGCTTAAACCCTCCCGGGGCTAATGAAAAACTGTTTTTT.

The V and J genes are TRBV4-1 and TRBJ1-2, with 9 bases fitting TRBD1. The germline gives CDR1 MGHRA, CDR2 YSYEKL. Trimming cost V 0 bases and J 6 bases; bases outside gene matches: 8. CDR3 length equals 16 residues. For the CDR3, the DNA is TGCGCCAGCAGCCAAGACCGGGACAGGGCTATAGATGGCTACACCTTC. Translation gives CASSQDRDRAIDGYTF.

This clonotype was counted ten times or more. The genes are TRBV6-5 and TRBJ2-3; D remains ambiguous. From germline, CDR1 is MNHEY and CDR2 SVGAGI. Trimming pared 2 bases from V and 3 bases from J, leaving 12 bases between. The CDR3 is 15 amino acids. This chain's CDR3 is CASSYEGHGTDTQYF. The DNA of the CDR3 is TGTGCCAGCAGTTACGAAGGGCATGGGACAGATACGCAGTATTTT.

There are many counts of this clonotype. The genes are TRBV12-3 or TRBV12-4 and TRBJ2-4; TRBD1 or TRBD2 may be the D gene (5 bases each). The germline V and J ends were trimmed by 4 bases and 8 bases, with 12 bases remaining between them. This CDR3 has 13 residues. CDR3 residues: CASSSEGDHIQYF. CDR3 coding DNA: TGTGCCAGCAGTTCCGAAGGGGACCACATTCAGTACTTC.

This clonotype appeared many times. V gene TRBV20-1 combines with J gene TRBJ2-3, with 7 bases aligning to TRBD1. After removal of 2 bases from V and 3 bases from J, the junction contained 2 bases not matched to a gene. The CDR3 spans 13 residues. Germline CDR1 and CDR2: DFQATT and SNEGSKA (reference sequence). CDR3 in amino acids: CSARPQGTDTQYF. In DNA form, the CDR3 reads TGCAGTGCTAGACCACAGGGGACAGATACGCAGTATTTT.

This clonotype was detected ten times or more. This sequence joins TRBV24-1 and TRBJ2-1; D not resolved. Trimming shortened V by 3 bases and J by 4 bases, and 15 bases separated the two germline ends. The germline gives CDR1 KGHDR, CDR2 SFDVKD. The CDR3 contains 16 residues. CDR3 coding DNA: TGTGCCACCAGTGATCCCCAGGCGAGGAATTACAATGAGCAGTTCTTC. Its translation: CATSDPQARNYNEQFF.

This clonotype was counted between two and nine times. V usage is TRBV13 and J usage is TRBJ2-7; the D is unclear. Trimming took off 4 bases at V and 6 bases at J, with 10 bases between the two ends. Germline CDR1 PRHDT, CDR2 FYEKMQ (reference sequence). CDR3 length: 12 residues. As DNA, the CDR3 is TGTGCCAGCAGCTCTACGACGGGCGAGCAGTACTTC. Amino acid sequence: CASSSTTGEQYF.

This clonotype appeared many times. The chain carries TRBV6-1 and TRBJ2-7, with TRBD2 matching 14 bases. Germline loops: CDR1 MNHNS, CDR2 SASEGT. V was pared by 6 bases and J by 8 bases, with 9 bases of the junction left unmatched. The CDR3 extends over 15 amino acids. CDR3: CASRSGTSGSAQQYF. Written as DNA, the CDR3 is TGTGCCAGCAGGTCAGGGACTAGCGGGAGTGCCCAGCAGTACTTC.